This record covers a single TCR beta chain. Its antigen is as yet unknown. This entry comes from a study of CD8 T cells in Susac syndrome. Points from the study as a whole: Clonal expansion was absent from the CD4+ T cell repertoires in Susac syndrome. It was acknowledged in the study that its TCR sequencing and HLA analysis involved a relatively small number of individuals.

The CDR3 contains 15 residues. V shed 5 bases, J shed 7 bases, and the junction held 8 bases outside the gene matches. Germline V gene data show CDR1 as KGHDR and CDR2 as SFDVKD. TEMRA cells were FACS-enriched, while CD8+ and CD4+ T cells were negatively isolated. The RNA input was about 0.45 to 1 ug, and it was reverse transcribed with random hexamers. MiXCR, run by TCRdb on the immunoSEQ multiplex PCR reads, gives a single entry per CDR3 protein. The sample consists of approximately 260,000 distinct CDR3 sequences, about 96% of them appearing once. Specimen: CD4+ T cells from PBMCs. The V gene is TRBV24-1, the J gene TRBJ1-4; 8 bases align to TRBD1. The receptor comes from a human donor with Susac syndrome. CDR3 protein: CATSVGQGATEKLFF. CDR3 bases: TGTGCCACCAGTGTAGGGCAGGGGGCAACTGAAAAACTGTTTTTT.